This T cell receptor (beta chain) is from a study of human CD8 memory T cell subsets. Study results and caveats: Higher diversity in stem-like memory T cells than in precursor exhausted T cells was suggested by Chao1 estimates.

As for this clonotype: The antigen is unknown.

The CCR7+ PD-1- TIGIT- phenotype marked stem-like memory CD8+ T cells (TSTEM). RNA was isolated from duplicate vials, each containing about 150,000 sorted CD8+ T cells, for every subset. Production of TCR beta libraries used UMI-labeled 5' RACE as the method. As originally analysed: Functional CDR3 beta clonotypes, numbering between about 2,600 and 20,000, were present in each TCR beta library. Reanalyzing the 5' RACE reads, TCRdb keeps one entry per CDR3 protein, without DNA. TCRdb's processing, not the authors' own work, is the source of the V and J calls. This sample's table reports approximately 11,000 distinct CDR3 sequences. Germline loops: CDR1 SQVTM, CDR2 ANQGSEA. CDR3 size: 15 residues.

The clonotype comes from a human donor in good health. The V and J genes are TRBV29-1 and TRBJ2-7; TCRdb's D call of TRBD1 is untestable without DNA. The sequenced material came from CD8+ stem-like memory T cells (TSCM and TCM) sorted from PBMCs. Subset indicated: stem-like memory CD8 T cells (TSTEM), CCR7+ PD-1- TIGIT-. The CDR3 here is CSVGGPDRDPYEQYF.